A single sample is the source of the 28 T cell receptor beta chains below, sequenced in a study of T cells in Graves' hyperthyroidism and ophthalmopathy. It was RNA transcripts that yielded the amplified TCR beta CDR3 regions. The HTBI primer set was used in a first-round RT-PCR of the TCR CDR3. TCRdb re-called the multiplex PCR reads with MiXCR, one entry per CDR3 protein. The sample lists fewer than 650,000 distinct CDR3 sequences; 14% were seen once. Sequenced sample: blood. The receptors come from a woman aged 40 to 50 with Graves' hyperthyroidism.

In this sample, this clonotype turned up many times. The rearrangement links TRBV20-1 to TRBJ2-7; 7 bases align to TRBD2. The germline CDR1 and CDR2 sequences are DFQATT and SNEGSKA (reference sequence). V shed 1 base, J shed 2 bases, and the junction held 8 bases outside the gene matches. The CDR3 totals 15 residues. This chain's CDR3 is CSARAQREPPYEQYF. In nucleotides, the CDR3 is TGCAGTGCTAGAGCTCAGCGGGAACCCCCCTACGAGCAGTACTTC.

Many counts were recorded for this clonotype. The chain joins TRBV3-1 to TRBJ1-1; 9 positions agree with TRBD1. The CDR3 runs to 17 residues. Germline CDR1 and CDR2: LGHDT and YNNKEL (reference sequence). Germline trimming cut 1 base from V and 0 bases from J; bases unmatched to any gene: 6. CDR3 in amino acids: CASSQGMGQGVNTEAFF. DNA of the CDR3: TGTGCCAGCAGCCAAGGGATGGGACAGGGCGTGAACACTGAAGCTTTCTTT. Combining the CDR3 with reference TRBV3-1 and TRBJ1-1 gives the whole variable domain DTAVSQTPKYLVTQMGNDKSIKCEQNLGHDTMYWYKQDSKKFLKIMFSYNNKELIINETVPNRFSPKSPDKAHLNLHINSLELGDSAVYFCASSQGMGQGVNTEAFFGQGTRLTVV.

This clonotype was counted at least ten times. This chain joins TRBV5-8 and TRBJ2-1; D could derive from TRBD1 or TRBD2 (5 bases each). This CDR3 is built from 13 residues. Trimming left V 2 bases short and J 9 bases short, with 12 bases between. Looked up from germline, CDR1 is SGHTS and CDR2 is YDEGEE. CDR3 sequence: CASSFPWDLEQFF. CDR3 nucleotides: TGTGCCAGCAGCTTTCCCTGGGACCTTGAGCAGTTCTTC.

This clonotype was seen only a few times. The rearrangement uses TRBV12-3 or TRBV12-4 and TRBJ1-2, with unresolved D. Trimming took off 3 bases at V and 4 bases at J, with 15 bases between the two ends. CDR3 length: 15 residues. CDR3 region: CASSFLPGPGYGYTF. Written as DNA, the CDR3 is TGTGCCAGCAGTTTTTTGCCAGGACCTGGCTATGGCTACACCTTC.

This clonotype has ten or more counts. This chain joins TRBV2 and TRBJ2-3; no definite D call. The CDR3 extends over 12 amino acids. From germline, CDR1 is SNHLY and CDR2 FYNNEI. Trimming took 6 bases from V and 7 from J, leaving 11 bases between them. The CDR3 reads CASSEPSNTQYF. CDR3 DNA: TGTGCCAGCAGCGAACCTTCAAATACGCAGTATTTT.

The chain is built from TRBV3-1 and TRBJ1-1; 7 nucleotides align to TRBD1. The CDR3 totals 14 residues. The V and J ends lost 3 bases and 7 bases, in that order; junction bases with no gene match: 8. Germline assignment: CDR1 LGHDT and CDR2 YNNKEL (reference sequence). The CDR3 here is CASSQAGTAGEAFF. The CDR3 DNA is TGTGCCAGCAGCCAGGCGGGGACAGCCGGTGAAGCTTTCTTT. Using reference TRBV3-1 and TRBJ1-1 for the parts outside the CDR3, the full variable domain is DTAVSQTPKYLVTQMGNDKSIKCEQNLGHDTMYWYKQDSKKFLKIMFSYNNKELIINETVPNRFSPKSPDKAHLNLHINSLELGDSAVYFCASSQAGTAGEAFFGQGTRLTVV.

This clonotype was detected many times. V is TRBV5-1 and J is TRBJ2-7, with TRBD1 matching over 8 bases. Unmatched junction bases numbered 8, after V lost 4 bases and J lost 5 bases. There are 14 residues in the CDR3. Per germline, CDR1 SGHRS and CDR2 YFSETQ. CDR3 bases: TGCGCCAGCAGCCCCCTGGACAGGGTCGACGAGCAGTACTTC. Protein product: CASSPLDRVDEQYF.

This clonotype was found many times. The chain joins TRBV12-5 to TRBJ2-3; D not resolved. The length of the CDR3 is 12 residues. Germline-derived CDR1 and CDR2 are LGHNT and FRNRAP. Trimming pared 5 bases from V and 0 bases from J, leaving 3 bases between. CDR3 amino acids: CASGASTDTQYF. In DNA form, the CDR3 reads TGTGCTAGTGGTGCTAGCACAGATACGCAGTATTTT.

A remark on this clonotype: Relative to the germline gene, one junction end is altered; a read error may explain this. V is TRBV6-4 and J is TRBJ1-2; D ambiguous. This CDR3 has 16 amino acids. Germline V lookup: CDR1 MRHNA, CDR2 SNTAGT. This CDR3 reads CASSYSIRGNNYGYTF. In DNA, the CDR3 is TGTGCCAGCAGTTACTCGATACGGGGAAATAACTATGGCTACACCTTC.

The sample holds many counts of this clonotype. This chain links TRBV28 with TRBJ2-7; D uncertain. This CDR3 spans 12 amino acids. Germline V gene lookup returns CDR1 MDHEN and CDR2 SYDVKM. Trimming stripped 6 bases from V and 2 bases from J, with 8 bases between. Here the CDR3 reads CASSLIAYEQYF. In nucleotides, the CDR3 is TGTGCCAGCAGCTTAATCGCCTACGAGCAGTACTTC.

The chain carries TRBV7-8 and TRBJ2-2; the match to TRBD1 covers 7 bases. With V trimmed by 5 bases and J by 2 bases, 17 bases remained unmatched. Germline values: CDR1 SGHVS, CDR2 FQNEAQ. This CDR3 contains 19 residues. This CDR3 is CASSLTIYRDSVNTGELFF. The CDR3 bases are TGTGCCAGCAGCCTCACAATCTACCGGGACAGTGTCAACACCGGGGAGCTGTTTTTT.

The genes are TRBV28 and TRBJ2-1; no firm D call. This CDR3 has 12 amino acids. Germline CDR1 is MDHEN and CDR2 is SYDVKM. The ends were cut back, 7 bases at V and 7 bases at J, with 11 bases in the middle. CDR3 sequence reads: CASTPRWNEQFF. The CDR3 DNA is TGTGCCAGCACCCCCAGGTGGAATGAGCAGTTCTTC.

The chain employs TRBV7-9 and TRBJ1-4; TRBD1 is a possible D gene (5 bases). The CDR3 is made up of 16 amino acids. Germline V lookup: CDR1 SEHNR, CDR2 FQNEAQ (reference sequence). Trimming took 4 bases from V and 7 from J, leaving 19 bases between them. DNA of the CDR3: TGTGCCAGCAGCTCAGACAGAGACTTTCCGACTGAAAAACTGTTTTTT. Its protein product is CASSSDRDFPTEKLFF.

The V and J genes are TRBV6-1 and TRBJ1-4; 8 bases are a match to TRBD1. From germline, CDR1 is MNHNS and CDR2 SASEGT. V dropped 5 bases and J dropped 2; count of bases not matched to a gene: 4. CDR3 size: 15 residues. The DNA for the CDR3 is TGTGCCAGCAGTCCCTCAGGGGGCACTAATGAAAAACTGTTTTTT. Its translation is CASSPSGGTNEKLFF.

To note about this clonotype: A clone one base away is much larger, so this may be a read error. This rearrangement joins TRBV27 to TRBJ2-1, with 8 bases fitting TRBD2. CDR3 size: 15 residues. V trimming: 8 bases; J trimming: 4 bases; junction bases outside the gene matches: 10. In germline, CDR1 is MNHEY, CDR2 SMNVEV (reference sequence). The chain's CDR3 is CASGPAGDLYNEQFF. The CDR3 nucleotides are TGTGCCAGCGGGCCAGCGGGAGATCTTTACAATGAGCAGTTCTTC.

This clonotype appeared a few times. V gene TRBV5-1 combines with J gene TRBJ1-2; D might be TRBD1 (6 bases). Germline CDR1 is SGHRS and CDR2 is YFSETQ. V lost 5 bases to trimming and J lost 3 bases, with 14 bases between them. This CDR3 is built from 14 residues. CDR3 sequence (DNA): TGCGCCAGCAGAAGACAGGCGCCTGACTATGGCTACACCTTC. Translated, it gives CASRRQAPDYGYTF.

This clonotype has ten or more counts. The chain uses TRBV28 and TRBJ1-2; TRBD1 aligns across 9 bases. Unmatched junction bases numbered 7, after V lost 8 bases and J lost 3 bases. Germline assignment: CDR1 MDHEN and CDR2 SYDVKM. This CDR3 is 14 amino acids long. This CDR3 is CASGTGGTYYGYTF. CDR3 nucleotides: TGTGCCAGCGGAACAGGGGGCACTTACTATGGCTACACCTTC.

This clonotype was detected many times. V is TRBV12-3 or TRBV12-4 and J is TRBJ2-7; D possibly corresponds to TRBD2 (5 bases). The V end lost 6 bases, the J end lost 7 bases, and 10 bases lay between the germline ends. The CDR3 has 11 residues. The CDR3 nucleotides read TGTGCCAGCAGAAAAACTAGGGAGCAGTACTTC. Translated: CASRKTREQYF.

This clonotype was detected many times. This chain connects TRBV11-2 to TRBJ2-1; 11 bases agree with TRBD1. Germline loops: CDR1 SGHAT, CDR2 FQNNGV. CDR3 length equals 14 residues. V lost 3 bases, J lost 9 bases, and 4 bases stayed unmatched. The CDR3 DNA reads as TGTGCCAGCAGCTTCGGACAGGGGGCGCTTGAGCAGTTCTTC. This sequence encodes CASSFGQGALEQFF.

This clonotype came up a few times. V is TRBV12-3 or TRBV12-4 and J is TRBJ2-1, with D tentatively TRBD2 (10 bases). The CDR3 has 18 amino acids. Trimming took 11 bases from V and 3 from J, leaving 29 bases between them. The CDR3: CADGGTGPSGSSYNEQFF. CDR3 in DNA: TGTGCCGATGGCGGGACAGGGCCTAGCGGGAGTAGCTACAATGAGCAGTTCTTC.

J is TRBJ2-1 and V is TRBV3-1, with D maybe TRBD2 (6 bases). Germline values: CDR1 LGHDT, CDR2 YNNKEL (reference sequence). The length of the CDR3 is 15 residues. With 5 bases removed from V and 0 bases from J, the gap between germline ends came to 11 bases. The CDR3: CASSGDWSSYNEQFF. The CDR3, as DNA: TGTGCCAGCAGCGGGGACTGGAGCTCCTACAATGAGCAGTTCTTC.

This clonotype showed up many times. The rearrangement joins TRBV11-3 to TRBJ2-3, with 14 bases lining up with TRBD2. V lost 4 bases to trimming and J lost 4 bases; unmatched junction nucleotides: 4. CDR1 is SGHNT, CDR2 YENEEA, per germline. The CDR3 covers 16 residues. This CDR3 is CASSSGLAGVPDTQYF. The CDR3 DNA is TGTGCCAGCAGCTCGGGACTAGCGGGAGTCCCAGATACGCAGTATTTT.

Ten or more counts support this clonotype. The chain has TRBV5-5 and TRBJ2-3; no clear D. V was cut by 0 bases and J by 1 base, with 9 bases left in between. The CDR3 is 15 amino acids. Germline V gene sequence: CDR1 SGHKS, CDR2 YYEKEE (reference sequence). The CDR3 spells CASSLAQPRTDTQYF. As DNA, the CDR3 is TGTGCCAGCAGCTTGGCACAACCCCGCACAGATACGCAGTATTTT. The full variable domain, with the rest looked up from reference TRBV5-5 and TRBJ2-3, is DAGVTQSPTHLIKTRGQQVTLRCSPISGHKSVSWYQQVLGQGPQFIFQYYEKEERGRGNFPDRFSARQFPNYSSELNVNALLLGDSALYLCASSLAQPRTDTQYFGPGTRLTVL.

This clonotype was recorded at least ten times. This chain uses TRBV20-1 with TRBJ1-5; D is possibly TRBD1 (6 bases). The V end was cut by 6 bases, the J end by 4 bases, with 10 bases between. This CDR3 is built from 12 residues. Germline V gives CDR1 DFQATT, CDR2 SNEGSKA (reference sequence). The CDR3 nucleotides are TGCAGTGCCGTTCAGGGGAATCAGCCCCAGCATTTT. It is translated as CSAVQGNQPQHF.

This clonotype was seen at least ten times. The genes are TRBV6-5 and TRBJ1-1; no reliable D call. V shed 0 bases and J shed 1 base, with 9 bases lying between them. The CDR3 length is 15 residues. Germline V CDR1 and CDR2: MNHEY, SVGAGI. The DNA for the CDR3 is TGTGCCAGCAGTTACTCCAGTCGGGGGAACACTGAAGCTTTCTTT. Its protein is CASSYSSRGNTEAFF.

This clonotype showed up many times. V gene TRBV3-1 combines with J gene TRBJ2-1, with TRBD1 matching over 10 bases. This CDR3 has 15 residues. CDR1 is LGHDT and CDR2 is YNNKEL in the germline V gene (reference sequence). The V segment lost 4 bases and the J segment 4 bases; nucleotides outside the gene matches: 4. CDR3 protein: CASSLDRGQYNEQFF. In DNA form, the CDR3 reads TGTGCCAGCAGCCTTGACAGGGGGCAGTACAATGAGCAGTTCTTC.

This clonotype turned up a few times. The rearrangement links TRBV12-3 or TRBV12-4 to TRBJ1-6; D is perhaps TRBD1 (6 bases). This CDR3 is built from 17 residues. Between the trimmed V and J ends, which lost 1 base and 3 bases, there was a span of 13 bases. The CDR3: CASSLGTANVYNSPLHF. For the CDR3, the DNA is TGTGCCAGCAGTTTAGGGACAGCGAATGTCTATAATTCACCCCTCCACTTT.

This clonotype has only a few counts. V and J are TRBV29-1 and TRBJ2-5; tentatively, D is TRBD2 (6 bases). Trimming removed 7 bases at V and 4 bases at J, with 19 bases between. The CDR3 is 14 residues long. Germline-derived CDR1 and CDR2 are SQVTM and ANQGSEA. The CDR3 region has the DNA TGCAGCGCGCGGACGGAGGGAGTTGCAGAGACCCAGTACTTC. Translated: CSARTEGVAETQYF.